The present TCR beta chain was sequenced within a study of Graves' ophthalmopathy and Graves' hyperthyroidism. Germline V CDR1 and CDR2: DFQATT, SNEGSKA (reference sequence). V was cut by 4 bases and J by 4 bases, with 18 bases left in between. CDR3 size: 15 residues. People with hyperthyroidism were aged 18 to 65 and newly diagnosed, under 2 months' duration. Uncontrolled infections, pregnancy, lactation or other autoimmune diseases led to patient exclusion. RNA transcripts were the template, and TCR beta CDR3 regions were amplified from them. HTBI primers served in a first-round RT-PCR, which a second-round multiplex PCR followed. TCRdb re-called the multiplex PCR reads with MiXCR, one entry per CDR3 protein. The table includes around 1.1 million distinct CDR3 sequences, 36% detected once.

The sequenced material came from peripheral blood or thyroid tissue (not recorded which). The rearrangement joins TRBV20-1 to TRBJ2-3, with D maybe TRBD2 (6 bases). The TCR originated in an adult man with Graves' hyperthyroidism. The CDR3 DNA reads as TGCAGTGCTACGCCTTTTTTCGGGGGAGCAGATACGCAGTATTTT. It translates to CSATPFFGGADTQYF.